The 18 T cell receptor beta chains reported below all come from one sample, sequenced in a study of blood T cell repertoires in COVID-19. Assay used: immunoSEQ multiplex PCR; TCRdb lists only in-frame clones, some missing. The sample yields under 65,000 clones, 75% to 85% seen once. Material: peripheral blood. The receptors shown here come from a man aged 55 to 70 with COVID-19, enrolled during active disease.

The J gene is TRBJ2-2, the V gene TRBV7-9; the match to TRBD2 covers 8 bases. CDR3 length equals 15 residues. J was trimmed by 6 bases and V by 3 bases; bases with no gene match: 6. Germline V lookup: CDR1 SEHNR, CDR2 FQNEAQ (reference sequence). CDR3 nucleotide sequence: TGTGCCAGCAGCTTTGGTTCGGGAGGGCCCGGGGAGCTGTTTTTT. It yields the protein CASSFGSGGPGELFF.

J is TRBJ2-1 and V is TRBV6-2 or TRBV6-3, with D possibly matching TRBD2 (6 bases). V lost 2 bases to trimming and J lost 7 bases, with 15 bases between them. The CDR3 is 15 residues long. Germline assignment: CDR1 MNHEY and CDR2 SVGEGT. In nucleotides, the CDR3 is TGTGCCAGCAGTTACCCTTGGGAGGTTGGGAATGAGCAGTTCTTC. It specifies CASSYPWEVGNEQFF.

V is TRBV6-1 and J is TRBJ2-7; tentatively, D is TRBD1 (8 bases). Germline V gene data show CDR1 as MNHNS and CDR2 as SASEGT. The ends were cut back, 2 bases at V and 4 bases at J, with 18 bases in the middle. The CDR3 is 16 residues long. CDR3 sequence (DNA): TGTGCCAGCAGTGAACCTTACAGGGGGGGGTCGTACGAGCAGTACTTC. Its translation is CASSEPYRGGSYEQYF.

As to this clone: Mismatch with germline at one junction end may stem from a read error. The chain is built from TRBV5-6 and TRBJ1-2, with 9 bases matching TRBD1. Germline V gene sequence: CDR1 SGHDT, CDR2 YYEEEE. This CDR3 has 13 residues. DNA of the CDR3: TGTGCCAGCAGGTTGGGACAGGGAGATGGCTACACCTTC. Translating it yields CASRLGQGDGYTF.

In DNA, the CDR3 is TGTGCCAGCAGCAGAGGGACAGGGGGGACTGGGGCCAACGTCCTGACTTTC. Translation gives CASSRGTGGTGANVLTF. The chain recombines TRBV5-4 with TRBJ2-6; 11 nucleotides line up with TRBD1. CDR1 and CDR2 from the germline V gene are SGHNT and YYREEE (reference sequence). J lost 2 bases, V lost 4 bases, and 5 bases had no gene match. The CDR3 sequence is 17 residues long.

This clone showed up just a few times. The chain employs TRBV5-1 and TRBJ2-6, with 11 bases matching TRBD1. Losses at the gene ends were 6 bases for V and 4 bases for J; bases not matched to a gene: 6. The CDR3 loop spans 16 amino acids. CDR1 is SGHRS, CDR2 YFSETQ, per germline. CDR3 DNA: TGCGCCAGCATCAGGACAGGGGGCTCCGGGGCCAACGTCCTGACTTTC. This encodes CASIRTGGSGANVLTF.

The count of this clone is one. J is TRBJ1-5 and V is TRBV11-3, with 12 bases fitting TRBD1. The CDR3 runs to 20 residues. Trimming removed 5 bases from V and 2 bases from J; junction bases left unmatched: 16. In germline, CDR1 is SGHNT, CDR2 YENEEA. Here the CDR3 reads CASSPHRDRGLEEGNQPQHF. The CDR3 DNA reads as TGTGCCAGCAGCCCTCACCGGGACAGGGGGCTGGAAGAGGGCAATCAGCCCCAGCATTTT.

V and J are TRBV3-1 (or the pseudogene TRBV3-2) and TRBJ2-2; unclear D gene. The CDR3 spans 18 residues. Germline loops: CDR1 LGHDT, CDR2 YNNKEL (reference sequence). V lost 0 bases and J lost 8, with 22 bases in between. The CDR3 DNA is TGTGCCAGCAGCCAAGATACCCTACAGAGCCGGCCCGGAGGGGAGCTGTTTTTT. Translating gives CASSQDTLQSRPGGELFF.

V usage is TRBV11-1 and J usage is TRBJ2-3; D possibly corresponds to TRBD1 (5 bases). CDR1 and CDR2 (germline): SGHAT, FQDESV (reference sequence). V lost 1 base to trimming and J lost 3 bases, with 11 bases between them. The CDR3 is 15 amino acids. The CDR3 spells CASSLGGRDTDTQYF. In DNA form, the CDR3 reads TGTGCCAGCAGCTTAGGAGGCAGGGATACAGATACGCAGTATTTT.

The chain joins TRBV4-1 to TRBJ2-7; 11 nucleotides match TRBD1. This CDR3 spans 15 amino acids. J was trimmed by 6 bases and V by 4 bases; bases with no gene match: 8. The germline V gene encodes CDR1 MGHRA and CDR2 YSYEKL. Written as DNA, the CDR3 is TGCGCCAGCAGCCGCACCGGGACAGGGGGGTCCGAGCAGTACTTC. As protein: CASSRTGTGGSEQYF.

This clone was seen only a few times. V and J are TRBV2 and TRBJ2-1; TRBD2 matches at 7 bases. Unmatched junction bases numbered 5, after V lost 2 bases and J lost 4 bases. The CDR3 is 15 residues long. Germline V lookup: CDR1 SNHLY, CDR2 FYNNEI. CDR3 residues: CASSEKRGEYNEQFF. The CDR3 region has the DNA TGTGCCAGCAGTGAAAAGCGGGGAGAATACAATGAGCAGTTCTTC.

The chain employs TRBV13 and TRBJ2-3, with TRBD2 matching 7 bases. V trimming: 1 base; J trimming: 6 bases; junction bases outside the gene matches: 4. Germline values: CDR1 PRHDT, CDR2 FYEKMQ (reference sequence). CDR3 length: 14 amino acids. The CDR3 DNA follows: TGTGCCAGCAGCTTAGAGGACGGGAGGGATACGCAGTATTTT. This translates into CASSLEDGRDTQYF.

The chain couples TRBV6-1 to TRBJ1-2; weak D call: TRBD1 (5 bases). CDR1 is MNHNS, CDR2 SASEGT, per germline. This CDR3 contains 14 residues. V lost 3 bases, J lost 4 bases, and 12 bases lay in between. CDR3 nucleotides: TGTGCCAGCAGTGAGGAGGGGTCCGCCTATGGCTACACCTTC. Protein product: CASSEEGSAYGYTF.

The chain employs TRBV9 and TRBJ2-7, with D perhaps TRBD1 (5 bases). The V gene's germline CDR1 is SGDLS and CDR2 YYNGEE. The CDR3 totals 12 residues. V lost 3 bases, J lost 6 bases, and 10 bases lay in between. The chain's CDR3 is CASSGPRGEQYF. The CDR3 DNA is TGTGCCAGCAGCGGACCAAGGGGCGAGCAGTACTTC. The full variable domain, its missing parts supplied by reference TRBV9 and TRBJ2-7, is DSGVTQTPKHLITATGQRVTLRCSPRSGDLSVYWYQQSLDQGLQFLIQYYNGEERAKGNILERFSAQQFPDLHSELNLSSLELGDSALYFCASSGPRGEQYFGPGTRLTVT.

V gene TRBV6-2 or TRBV6-3 combines with J gene TRBJ2-7; D may be TRBD2 (6 bases). CDR3 size: 13 residues. Germline CDR1 MNHEY, CDR2 SVGEGT. The V gene lost 6 bases and the J gene lost 2 bases, with 11 bases spanning the gap. The CDR3 reads CASSIGGTYEQYF. The CDR3 DNA reads TGTGCCAGCAGCATCGGGGGTACCTACGAGCAGTACTTC.

This clone was seen just once. V usage is TRBV5-6 and J usage is TRBJ1-1; 7 bases are a match to TRBD1. The length of the CDR3 is 14 residues. V trimming: 3 bases; J trimming: 1 base; junction bases outside the gene matches: 3. CDR1 is SGHDT and CDR2 is YYEEEE in the germline V gene. CDR3 protein: CASSSDRANTEAFF. The CDR3 DNA is TGTGCCAGCAGCTCCGACAGGGCGAACACTGAAGCTTTCTTT.

This clone was detected once. The V gene is TRBV4-3, the J gene TRBJ2-7; possible D gene TRBD1, 5 bases. Germline V CDR1 and CDR2: LGHNA, YSLEER. V was trimmed by 5 bases and J by 6 bases, leaving 14 bases between them. This CDR3 is built from 13 residues. The CDR3: CASSFRIGVEQYF. CDR3 sequence (DNA): TGCGCCAGCAGCTTCCGAATAGGGGTCGAGCAGTACTTC.

The chain joins TRBV2 to TRBJ2-2; 7 bases line up with TRBD1. The CDR3 extends over 18 amino acids. V lost 0 bases, J lost 1 base, and 8 bases stayed unmatched. The germline V gene encodes CDR1 SNHLY and CDR2 FYNNEI. CDR3 nucleotide sequence: TGTGCCAGCAGTGAAGCGATAAGACCAGGGGGGAACACCGGGGAGCTGTTTTTT. The encoded protein is CASSEAIRPGGNTGELFF.